Reported below is one TCR beta chain. The data belong to a study of blood T cell repertoires in COVID-19. About the research overall: Acute-phase and convalescent COVID-19 samples originated in the United States, Italy and Spain. PBMCs, B-cell-depleted T cells, or T cells provided the cDNA or gDNA that made up the material.

Profiling relied on immunoSEQ multiplex PCR, and the TCRdb table lists in-frame clones only, not all of them. The sample lists about 320,000 clones; about 91% were seen once. The length of the CDR3 is 15 residues. Looked up from germline, CDR1 is SGHAT and CDR2 is FQNNGV. V shed 5 bases and J 4 bases; nucleotides not matched to a gene: 6. This chain uses TRBV11-2 with TRBJ2-1, with TRBD1 matching over 9 bases. The TCR comes from a woman younger than 30 who had recovered from COVID-19. Sample: PBMCs or T cells enriched from blood (not recorded which). CDR3 DNA sequence: TGTGCCAGCAGCCTCCGGGACAGGGCTTACAATGAGCAGTTCTTC. This sequence encodes CASSLRDRAYNEQFF.